Each of the 10 T cell receptor beta chains below was sequenced from the same sample in a study of T cell changes during pregnancy in multiple sclerosis. The table came from immunoSEQ multiplex PCR; TCRdb's copy has only in-frame clones and leaves some out. The data contain tens of thousands of clones, 86% of them singletons. The sequenced sample was CD8+ T cells from peripheral blood mononuclear cells, obtained in the first trimester of pregnancy. All receptors derive from a female donor in good health, enrolled as a control in a pregnancy study.

Only one count was recorded for this clone. This chain uses TRBV4-2 with TRBJ2-2; D unclear. The germline CDR1 and CDR2 sequences are LGHNA and YNFKEQ. V was shortened by 0 bases and J by 6 bases, with 8 bases between the two germline ends. This CDR3 spans 14 amino acids. In DNA form, the CDR3 reads TGTGCCAGCAGCCAAGATAACGGTCCCGGGGAGCTGTTTTTT. This codes for CASSQDNGPGELFF.

CDR3 protein: CATGHSYEQYF. The CDR3 DNA sequence: TGTGCCACAGGGCACTCCTACGAGCAGTACTTC. The chain employs TRBV19 and TRBJ2-7; D is possibly TRBD1 (5 bases). The CDR3 loop spans 11 amino acids. Germline values: CDR1 LNHDA, CDR2 SQIVND (reference sequence). With 10 bases removed from V and 0 bases from J, the gap between germline ends came to 7 bases.

As for this clone: The germline gene is not matched at one end of the junction; a read error may be the cause. The rearrangement links TRBV7-7 to TRBJ2-5; 9 bases align to TRBD1. The CDR3 length is 14 residues. CDR1 and CDR2 (germline): SSHAT, FNYEAQ (reference sequence). The CDR3: CASSPQGAPETQYF. DNA of the CDR3: TGTGCTAGCAGCCCACAGGGGGCTCCGGAGACCCAGTACTTC.

This chain connects TRBV27 to TRBJ1-1; 11 bases map to TRBD1. This CDR3 has 15 amino acids. With V trimmed by 7 bases and J by 0 bases, 4 bases remained unmatched. CDR1 is MNHEY, CDR2 SMNVEV, per germline (reference sequence). The chain's CDR3 is CASIGTGGMNTEAFF. The CDR3 nucleotides read TGTGCCAGCATCGGGACAGGGGGAATGAACACTGAAGCTTTCTTT.

The gene calls are TRBV29-1 and TRBJ2-1, with 7 bases identical to TRBD1. Germline CDR1 is SQVTM and CDR2 is ANQGSEA. The CDR3 consists of 12 residues. Losses at the gene ends were 3 bases for V and 7 bases for J; bases not matched to a gene: 3. CDR3 protein: CSVDTGANEQFF. CDR3 in DNA: TGCAGCGTTGACACAGGGGCGAATGAGCAGTTCTTC.

This clone was seen just once. The chain recombines TRBV28 with TRBJ2-5, with a weak D call TRBD1 (5 bases). The CDR3 runs 15 residues. V was pared by 2 bases and J by 3 bases, with 13 bases between. Germline values: CDR1 MDHEN, CDR2 SYDVKM. The CDR3 is CASSLLQVAKETQYF. The CDR3 bases are TGTGCCAGCAGTTTACTACAGGTGGCGAAAGAGACCCAGTACTTC. Supplemented by reference TRBV28 and TRBJ2-5, the full variable domain reads DVKVTQSSRYLVKRTGEKVFLECVQDMDHENMFWYRQDPGLGLRLIYFSYDVKMKEKGDIPEGYSVSREKKERFSLILESASTNQTSMYLCASSLLQVAKETQYFGPGTRLLVL.

The chain is built from TRBV5-4 and TRBJ2-2, with a possible D match to TRBD2 (5 bases). The CDR3 spans 13 residues. Germline CDR1 and CDR2: SGHNT and YYREEE (reference sequence). Trimming pared 4 bases from V and 3 bases from J, leaving 7 bases between. In DNA, the CDR3 is TGTGCCAGCAGCACGGACTACACCGGGGAGCTGTTTTTT. It encodes CASSTDYTGELFF.

V is TRBV15 and J is TRBJ1-5; D is undetermined. Germline loops: CDR1 LNHNV, CDR2 YYDKDF (reference sequence). With 3 bases removed from V and 3 bases from J, the gap between germline ends came to 15 bases. The CDR3 runs to 16 residues. The CDR3 region is CATSSFWEYNNQPQHF. CDR3 sequence (DNA): TGTGCCACCAGCAGCTTTTGGGAGTATAACAATCAGCCCCAGCATTTT.

The chain uses TRBV4-2 and TRBJ1-1; weak D call: TRBD1 (5 bases). Germline V gene data show CDR1 as LGHNA and CDR2 as YNFKEQ. Deletions cut 2 bases from V and 4 bases from J, with 11 bases between. This CDR3 contains 14 residues. DNA for the CDR3: TGTGCCAGCAGCCAATCTTCTGGGGCCACTGAAGCTTTCTTT. This translates into CASSQSSGATEAFF.

V gene TRBV11-1 combines with J gene TRBJ2-1; perhaps TRBD2 as D (7 bases). The CDR3 covers 15 residues. In germline, CDR1 is SGHAT, CDR2 FQDESV (reference sequence). Deletions cut 1 base from V and 3 bases from J, with 10 bases between. CDR3 DNA sequence: TGTGCCAGCAGCTTAGGCGGGGGCAACTACAATGAGCAGTTCTTC. Translated, it gives CASSLGGGNYNEQFF.